Shown below are 8 T cell receptor beta chains from a single sample sequenced in a study of Tregs in tolerant kidney transplant recipients (dated by TCRdb to about 2019). Library creation used the immunoSEQ multiplex PCR assay. Imported from immuneACCESS, the table was reduced by TCRdb to in-frame sequences with V and J called. These copies leave out some clones; in studies compared against another copy, an unresolved V gene accounts for under half, and the cause of the remainder is not known. The sample table records 45,000 or so clones; roughly 90% of these occur just once. About a sixth of the sample goes to the ten largest clones. The transplants used related donors with nonmyeloablative bone marrow transplantation, and mixed chimerism in the human trials was transient. The sample consisted of CD8+ T cells from blood (PBMCs), taken 12 months after the transplant. The receptor source for this set is a human patient who received a combined kidney and bone marrow transplant. Some T cells seen after a transplant may have their origin in the graft donor.

The gene calls are TRBV27 and TRBJ2-1; D perhaps matches TRBD2 (6 bases). There are 15 residues in the CDR3. V was clipped by 3 bases and J by 8 bases, with 17 bases between them. Germline CDR1 is MNHEY and CDR2 is SMNVEV (reference sequence). CDR3 nucleotides: TGTGCCAGCAGTTTTGGTGGGAGGCTTGACGATGAGCAGTTCTTC. Translated, it gives CASSFGGRLDDEQFF.

Note on this clone: The sample carries other DNA sequences with the same CDR3. This sequence joins TRBV5-6 and TRBJ2-7; the match to TRBD1 covers 9 bases. The CDR3 consists of 14 residues. Germline V gene data show CDR1 as SGHDT and CDR2 as YYEEEE. Trimming at V came to 3 bases and at J to 1 base, leaving 2 bases not matched to a gene. CDR3: CASSWGQGSYEQYF. The CDR3 bases are TGTGCCAGCAGCTGGGGACAGGGTTCCTACGAGCAGTACTTC.

The CDR3 region is CASRSPYGYTF. CDR3 in DNA: TGTGCCAGTAGGAGTCCCTATGGCTACACCTTC. The genes are TRBV6-6 and TRBJ1-2; D unresolved. Looked up from germline, CDR1 is MNHNY and CDR2 is SVGAGI (reference sequence). The V and J ends lost 9 bases and 4 bases respectively, with 9 bases between them. The CDR3 spans 11 residues.

This clone appeared a single time. The J gene is TRBJ2-3, the V gene TRBV9; 14 bases fit TRBD2. Germline V gene sequence: CDR1 SGDLS, CDR2 YYNGEE. The CDR3 has 17 amino acids. V gave up 4 bases and J gave up 1 base; unmatched junction bases: 5. The CDR3 sequence is CASSPPTSGGGTDTQYF. CDR3 coding DNA: TGTGCCAGCAGCCCACCGACTAGCGGGGGGGGCACAGATACGCAGTATTTT.

This chain links TRBV9 with TRBJ1-1; the match to TRBD1 covers 7 bases. Germline V gene sequence: CDR1 SGDLS, CDR2 YYNGEE. This CDR3 spans 16 amino acids. V lost 3 bases, J lost 6 bases, and 14 bases stayed unmatched. CDR3 in amino acids: CASSGVAGQRGPEAFF. DNA of the CDR3: TGTGCCAGCAGCGGAGTGGCGGGACAGCGAGGTCCTGAAGCTTTCTTT.

V is TRBV4-3 and J is TRBJ1-1; no reliable D call. The CDR3 covers 14 residues. CDR1 is LGHNA and CDR2 is YSLEER in the germline V gene. The germline V and J ends were trimmed by 2 bases and 2 bases, with 9 bases remaining between them. CDR3 region: CASSQYGRNTEAFF. Written as DNA, the CDR3 is TGCGCCAGCAGCCAATATGGGCGAAACACTGAAGCTTTCTTT.

As DNA, the CDR3 is TGTGCCAGCAGCCAAGAGAGACAGGCTGGAAACACCATATATTTT. Translated, it gives CASSQERQAGNTIYF. The rearrangement links TRBV4-2 to TRBJ1-3; D perhaps matches TRBD1 (6 bases). Germline loops: CDR1 LGHNA, CDR2 YNFKEQ. Between the trimmed V and J ends, which lost 0 bases and 2 bases, there was a span of 8 bases. The CDR3 sequence is 15 residues long.

The chain recombines TRBV15 with TRBJ2-7; 10 bases are a match to TRBD1. The CDR3 runs 15 residues. Germline V gene sequence: CDR1 LNHNV, CDR2 YYDKDF (reference sequence). Trimming took 3 bases from V and 1 from J; bases not matched to a gene: 3. CDR3 protein: CATSRVGQGSYEQYF. For the CDR3, the DNA is TGTGCCACCAGCAGGGTGGGACAGGGGTCCTACGAGCAGTACTTC. Complete variable domain (other parts from reference TRBV15 and TRBJ2-7): DAMVIQNPRYQVTQFGKPVTLSCSQTLNHNVMYWYQQKSSQAPKLLFHYYDKDFNNEADTPDNFQSRRPNTSFCFLDIRSPGLGDTAMYLCATSRVGQGSYEQYFGPGTRLTVT.